A selection of T cell receptor beta chains follows, all from one sample in a study of neoadjuvant nivolumab and ipilimumab in lung cancer. Produced via immunoSEQ multiplex PCR; TCRdb's table is partial and in-frame only. The data hold around 4,000 clones, with more than 80% observed a single time. The source was normal lung tissue adjacent to the tumor, collected after neoadjuvant nivolumab, alone or with ipilimumab, at or shortly before surgery. These receptors all stem from an adult with non-small cell lung cancer. Some clones in this sample may be carry-over from other donors' samples. Both conserved end residues are part of each CDR3.

j_call v_call cdr3_aa
TRBJ1-1 TRBV2 CASSGDGNTEAFF
TRBJ2-7 TRBV7-2 CASTSGLAGSYEQYF
TRBJ1-5 TRBV7-9 CASSPSGNSNQPQHF
TRBJ1-1 TRBV6-1 CASRLGGSGNTEAFF
TRBJ1-2 TRBV5-4 CASSLGQGLDGYTF
TRBJ1-1 TRBV5-1 CASSYAVAFDMNTEAFF
TRBJ1-5 TRBV19 CASSSATGGVQPQHF
TRBJ1-5 TRBV6-5 CASSLWPRADQPQHF
TRBJ1-1 TRBV11-2 CASSHAAGLGF
TRBJ1-5 TRBV7-2 CASSSDSGGNQPQHF
TRBJ1-6 TRBV7-9 CASSRTGMNSPLHF
TRBJ2-3 TRBV4-3 CASSQDTSGGGRATQYF
TRBJ2-6 TRBV4-1 CASSPTTVVSGANVLTF
TRBJ2-7 TRBV6-6 CASTLDRGEQYF
TRBJ1-5 TRBV2 CASSALWDGSNQPQHF
TRBJ2-7 TRBV27 CASQPGQGSYEQYF
TRBJ2-7 TRBV2 CASLGQSYEQYF
TRBJ2-7 TRBV30 CAWSVLTSSGEQYF
TRBJ1-2 TRBV2 CASSLQTSGQEIYGYTF
TRBJ2-1 TRBV7-6 CASSFFTSGGQGTEQFF
TRBJ2-1 TRBV11-3 CASSPGRGGYNEQFF
TRBJ1-1 TRBV12-5 CASGLVLQGGHEAFF
TRBJ2-1 TRBV29-1 CSVEGLQGSYNEQFF
TRBJ2-1 TRBV7-9 CASSPEGLAAYNEQFF
TRBJ2-1 TRBV9 CASSVDVNNEQFF
TRBJ2-2 TRBV19 CASSRGTSGRIAGELFF
TRBJ2-7 TRBV11-1 CASSSTATGTGTYEQYF
TRBJ2-1 TRBV2 CASRGAPRANEQFF
TRBJ2-7 TRBV9 CASSVGLREDSYEQYF
TRBJ1-1 TRBV6-1 CASSLQGMNTEAFF
TRBJ2-7 TRBV30 CACERQGRSYEQYF
TRBJ1-3 TRBV2 CASRIEGLHGNTIYF
TRBJ1-2 TRBV9 CASSPDRGGYTF
TRBJ1-3 TRBV11-2 CASTANSGNTIYF
TRBJ1-1 TRBV9 CASSYTGDTEAFF
TRBJ1-6 TRBV28 CASSLVTGDQSPLHF
TRBJ2-7 TRBV14 CASSTRQGSRYEQYF
TRBJ1-2 TRBV25-1 CATWDGAISYGYTF
TRBJ2-6 TRBV30 CAWSVLGTSGANVLTF
TRBJ1-1 TRBV6-5 CASLREGATEAFF
TRBJ2-7 TRBV30 CAWSPPTYEQYF
TRBJ2-1 TRBV11-3 CASSTPYNEQFF
TRBJ2-5 TRBV25-1 CASSDAETQYF
TRBJ2-1 TRBV5-1 CASSLDPGTGVVQGQFF
TRBJ2-3 TRBV6-5 CASSSRGGASDTQYF
TRBJ1-2 TRBV14 CASSQWRPPIGYTF
TRBJ1-1 TRBV5-6 CASSFYGGTEAFF
TRBJ1-1 TRBV11-3 CASSRGTGLDEAFF
TRBJ2-7 TRBV19 CASSSKTWGSYEQYF
TRBJ1-1 TRBV7-9 CASSWTENTEAFF